The rows below give T cell receptor beta chains drawn from one sample of a study of radiation and T cells in renal cell carcinoma. Using immunoSEQ multiplex PCR, the repertoire was profiled, and TCRdb retains in-frame clones only, with some absent. Of about 130,000 clones listed, roughly 85% were seen once; the top ten hold around 2.8%. The sequenced sample was blood, obtained from a patient whose treatment included radiotherapy and nephrectomy. The receptors were sampled from a woman aged 60-75 years with renal cell carcinoma. CDR3s include the opening cysteine and the closing phenylalanine or tryptophan. D genes are given only for firm matches. Clone size is given for some rows only: seen once, a few or many times, or a class if the clone is expanded.

CDR3	DNA	D	size	V	J
CASSLALAGAGDTGELFF	TGCGCCAGCAGCTTGGCACTAGCGGGAGCCGGGGACACCGGGGAGCTGTTTTTT	TRBD2	NA	TRBV5-1	TRBJ2-2
CASSVGRGTYNEQFF	TGTGCCAGCAGCGTAGGGCGGGGAACCTACAATGAGCAGTTCTTC	NA	NA	TRBV9	TRBJ2-1
CASSQQALSTDTQYF	TGCGCCAGCAGCCAGCAGGCACTTAGCACAGATACGCAGTATTTT	NA	NA	TRBV5-1	TRBJ2-3
CASSPRRDTGELFF	TGTGCCAGTAGCCCCCGGAGGGACACCGGGGAGCTGTTTTTT	NA	NA	TRBV19	TRBJ2-2
CASSLDGSGRAVKNIQYF	TGCGCCAGCAGCTTGGATGGCAGCGGGAGGGCCGTCAAAAACATTCAGTACTTC	TRBD2	NA	TRBV5-1	TRBJ2-4
CASSLAGDANTIYF	TGTGCCAGCAGCTTAGCAGGGGACGCAAACACCATATATTTT	NA	NA	TRBV7-6	TRBJ1-3
CASSYSTQGNEQFF	TGTGCCAGCAGCTATTCGACCCAGGGGAATGAGCAGTTCTTC	NA	NA	TRBV11-2	TRBJ2-1
CAWREGASAGGTEAFF	TGTGCCTGGAGGGAGGGGGCCTCCGCCGGGGGCACTGAAGCTTTCTTT	TRBD1	NA	TRBV30	TRBJ1-1
CASSPGLFSYNEQFF	TGTGCCAGCAGTCCGGGACTCTTCTCCTACAATGAGCAGTTCTTC	NA	NA	TRBV6-5	TRBJ2-1
CASSLTGGYSNQPQHF	TGTGCCAGCAGTTTAACGGGGGGTTATAGCAATCAGCCCCAGCATTTT	NA	once	TRBV27	TRBJ1-5
CASTPRDNKEGANVLTF	TGTGCCAGCACTCCCCGGGACAACAAGGAGGGGGCCAACGTCCTGACTTTC	NA	NA	TRBV21-1	TRBJ2-6
CASSQGAAYEQYF	TGTGCCAGCAGCCAGGGGGCCGCCTACGAGCAGTACTTC	TRBD1	NA	TRBV7-9	TRBJ2-7
CASRLAETQYF	TGTGCCAGCAGATTAGCTGAGACCCAGTACTTC	NA	few	TRBV19	TRBJ2-5
CASAATGGYEQYF	TGCGCCAGCGCCGCGACAGGGGGCTACGAGCAGTACTTC	TRBD1	once	TRBV5-1	TRBJ2-7
CASSRDRGQVEKLFF	TGCGCCAGCAGCCGGGACAGGGGGCAGGTTGAAAAACTGTTTTTT	TRBD1	NA	TRBV5-1	TRBJ1-4
CASSYSTPTGELFF	TGTGCCAGCAGTTACTCGACACCGACCGGGGAGCTGTTTTTT	NA	NA	TRBV6-5	TRBJ2-2
CASSPGQGLQPQHF	TGCGCCAGCAGCCCGGGACAGGGGTTGCAGCCCCAGCATTTT	TRBD1	NA	TRBV5-1	TRBJ1-5
CASCNGPNEKLFF	TGTGCCAGCTGTAATGGCCCTAATGAAAAACTGTTTTTT	NA	NA	TRBV5-5	TRBJ1-4
CASKEGATQPQHF	TGTGCCAGCAAGGAGGGGGCTACGCAGCCCCAGCATTTT	TRBD1	NA	TRBV28	TRBJ1-5
CASSSLLANPQETQYF	TGTGCCAGCAGCAGCCTACTAGCGAACCCCCAAGAGACCCAGTACTTC	TRBD2	NA	TRBV5-6	TRBJ2-5
CAISPGLAGVEQFF	TGTGCCATCAGCCCGGGACTAGCGGGGGTTGAGCAGTTCTTC	TRBD2	NA	TRBV10-3	TRBJ2-1
CASSATSGNGGEQFF	TGTGCCAGCAGCGCGACTAGCGGGAATGGCGGTGAGCAGTTCTTC	TRBD2	NA	TRBV9	TRBJ2-1
CASTYYGASYEQYF	TGTGCCAGCACCTATTATGGTGCTTCCTACGAGCAGTACTTC	NA	once	TRBV7-9	TRBJ2-7
CASSESRDRVNQPQHF	TGTGCCAGCAGTGAATCAAGGGACAGGGTAAATCAGCCCCAGCATTTT	TRBD1	NA	TRBV2	TRBJ1-5
CASSLAPPPGTEAFF	TGTGCCAGCAGCTTGGCCCCACCCCCGGGCACTGAAGCTTTCTTT	NA	once	TRBV5-8	TRBJ1-1
CASSRSGTEAFF	TGTGCCAGCAGTAGGAGTGGGACTGAAGCTTTCTTT	NA	NA	TRBV6-6	TRBJ1-1
CASRSPTGGVNTEAFF	TGTGCCAGCAGGAGCCCGACAGGGGGCGTGAACACTGAAGCTTTCTTT	TRBD1	NA	TRBV2	TRBJ1-1
CASSVGEGEWVNEQFF	TGTGCCAGCAGCGTCGGTGAGGGAGAGTGGGTAAATGAGCAGTTCTTC	NA	NA	TRBV9	TRBJ2-1
CASSITGRTSQMEAFF	TGTGCCAGTAGTATAACAGGCAGGACAAGCCAAATGGAAGCTTTCTTT	NA	once	TRBV19	TRBJ1-1
CASSLEDRTPNEQYF	TGTGCCAGCAGCTTAGAGGACAGGACCCCCAACGAGCAGTACTTC	TRBD1	NA	TRBV11-1	TRBJ2-7
CASSFGLAGDGDTQYF	TGCGCCAGCAGCTTTGGCCTAGCGGGAGACGGAGATACGCAGTATTTT	TRBD2	NA	TRBV5-1	TRBJ2-3
CAWSVLQPTIDGYTF	TGTGCCTGGAGTGTTTTACAGCCCACAATCGATGGCTACACCTTC	NA	few	TRBV30	TRBJ1-2
CASTLGGTTEAFF	TGTGCCAGCACCCTGGGGGGGACCACTGAAGCTTTCTTT	NA	NA	TRBV6-1	TRBJ1-1
CASKAAERTGELFF	TGTGCCAGCAAGGCGGCGGAACGCACCGGGGAGCTGTTTTTT	NA	once	TRBV2	TRBJ2-2
CASSLLGGGEQYF	TGTGCCAGCAGTTTATTAGGGGGCGGCGAGCAGTACTTC	TRBD1	NA	TRBV27	TRBJ2-7
CASSEVDRVRDEQFF	TGTGCCAGCAGCGAGGTGGACAGGGTCCGGGATGAGCAGTTCTTC	TRBD1	NA	TRBV9	TRBJ2-1
CASSPRYSTGGNEKLFF	TGCGCCAGCAGCCCGCGATACTCGACAGGGGGAAACGAAAAACTGTTTTTT	TRBD1	once	TRBV5-1	TRBJ1-4
CASSLKNPGQGTPQPQHF	TGTGCCAGCAGCTTAAAAAATCCGGGACAGGGAACTCCTCAGCCCCAGCATTTT	TRBD1	NA	TRBV7-8	TRBJ1-5
CASSPAGRWDGYTF	TGTGCCAGCAGTCCGGCGGGACGTTGGGATGGCTACACCTTC	NA	NA	TRBV6-5	TRBJ1-2
CASSGALAGGPSTDTQYF	TGTGCCAGCAGTGGTGCACTAGCGGGGGGGCCCAGCACAGATACGCAGTATTTT	TRBD2	NA	TRBV2	TRBJ2-3
CASKELPGNTIYF	TGTGCCAGCAAGGAACTCCCTGGAAACACCATATATTTT	NA	NA	TRBV27	TRBJ1-3
CASSPETTAEGAKNIQYF	TGTGCCAGCAGCCCGGAAACGACCGCCGAGGGAGCCAAAAACATTCAGTACTTC	NA	NA	TRBV13	TRBJ2-4
CASSIGEDYEQYF	TGTGCCAGTAGTATAGGGGAGGATTACGAGCAGTACTTC	NA	NA	TRBV19	TRBJ2-7
CASSVALAEPYEQYF	TGCGCCAGCAGCGTCGCGCTAGCGGAGCCCTACGAGCAGTACTTC	TRBD2	NA	TRBV5-1	TRBJ2-7
CSVEDPSSPHEQFF	TGCAGCGTTGAAGATCCGTCCAGTCCCCATGAGCAGTTCTTC	NA	NA	TRBV29-1	TRBJ2-1
CASSLNAQDRETQYF	TGTGCCAGCAGCTTGAACGCGCAGGATCGGGAGACCCAGTACTTC	NA	NA	TRBV7-3	TRBJ2-5
CASSPGLAGGTGDTQYF	TGCGCCAGCAGCCCTGGACTAGCGGGAGGGACTGGGGATACGCAGTATTTT	TRBD2	NA	TRBV5-1	TRBJ2-3
CASSDPGNEAFF	TGTGCCAGCAGTGATCCGGGAAATGAAGCTTTCTTT	NA	few	TRBV6-1	TRBJ1-1